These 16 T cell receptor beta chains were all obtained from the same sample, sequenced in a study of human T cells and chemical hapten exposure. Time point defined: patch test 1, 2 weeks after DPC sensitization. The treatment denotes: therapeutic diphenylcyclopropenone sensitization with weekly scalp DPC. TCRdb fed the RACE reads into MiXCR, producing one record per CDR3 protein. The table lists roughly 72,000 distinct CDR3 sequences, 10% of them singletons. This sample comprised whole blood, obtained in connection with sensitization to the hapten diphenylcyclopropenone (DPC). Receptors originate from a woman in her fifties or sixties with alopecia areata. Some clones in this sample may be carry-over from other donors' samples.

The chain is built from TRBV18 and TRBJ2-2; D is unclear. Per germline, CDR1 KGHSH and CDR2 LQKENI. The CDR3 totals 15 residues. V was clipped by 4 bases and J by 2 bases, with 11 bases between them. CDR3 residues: CASSLDLSNTGELFF. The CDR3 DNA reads TGTGCCAGCTCACTGGACCTTTCCAACACCGGGGAGCTGTTTTTT.

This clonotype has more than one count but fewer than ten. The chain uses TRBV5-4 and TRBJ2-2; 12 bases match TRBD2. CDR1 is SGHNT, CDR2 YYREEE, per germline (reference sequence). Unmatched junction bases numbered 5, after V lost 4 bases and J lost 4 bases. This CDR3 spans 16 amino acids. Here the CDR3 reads CASSAGLAGTTGELFF. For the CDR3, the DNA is TGTGCCAGCAGCGCCGGACTAGCGGGAACCACCGGGGAGCTGTTTTTT.

The CDR3 region has the DNA TGTGCCAGCCAGGGGCAGGCGAACTACAATGAGCAGTTCTTC. Amino acids: CASQGQANYNEQFF. The chain combines TRBV6-2 or TRBV6-3 with TRBJ2-1; D is possibly TRBD1 (6 bases). The CDR3 runs 14 residues. Germline values: CDR1 MNHEY, CDR2 SVGEGT. Trimming stripped 8 bases from V and 3 bases from J, with 14 bases between.

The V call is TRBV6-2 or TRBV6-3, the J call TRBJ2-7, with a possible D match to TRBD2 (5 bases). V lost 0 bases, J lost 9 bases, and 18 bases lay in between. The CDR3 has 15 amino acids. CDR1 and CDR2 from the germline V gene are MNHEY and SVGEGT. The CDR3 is CASSYSAVSYEGQYF. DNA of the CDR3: TGTGCCAGCAGTTACTCAGCGGTATCTTACGAGGGGCAGTACTTC.

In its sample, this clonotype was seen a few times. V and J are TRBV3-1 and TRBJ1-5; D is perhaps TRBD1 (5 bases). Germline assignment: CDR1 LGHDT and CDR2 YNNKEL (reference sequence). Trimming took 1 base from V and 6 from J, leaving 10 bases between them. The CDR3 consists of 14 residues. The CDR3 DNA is TGTGCCAGCAGCCAAGGCGGGGGTTCTCAGCCCCAGCATTTT. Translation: CASSQGGGSQPQHF.

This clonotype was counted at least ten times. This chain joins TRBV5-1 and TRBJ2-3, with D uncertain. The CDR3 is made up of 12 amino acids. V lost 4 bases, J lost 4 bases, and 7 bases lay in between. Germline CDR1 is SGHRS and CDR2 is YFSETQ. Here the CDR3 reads CASSTRPDTQYF. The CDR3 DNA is TGCGCCAGCAGCACCCGTCCAGATACGCAGTATTTT.

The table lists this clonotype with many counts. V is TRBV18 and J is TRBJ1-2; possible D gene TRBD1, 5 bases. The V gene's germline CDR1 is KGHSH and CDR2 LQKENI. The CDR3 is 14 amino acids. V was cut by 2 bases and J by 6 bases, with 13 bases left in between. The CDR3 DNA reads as TGTGCCAGCTCACCAGGCAGGGAGGCGGATGGCTACACCTTC. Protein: CASSPGREADGYTF.

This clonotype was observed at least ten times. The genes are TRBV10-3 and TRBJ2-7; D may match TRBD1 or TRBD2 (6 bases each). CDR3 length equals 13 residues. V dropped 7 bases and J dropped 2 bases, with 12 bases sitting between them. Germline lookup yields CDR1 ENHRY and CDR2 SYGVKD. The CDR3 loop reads CAIKGGRTYEQYF. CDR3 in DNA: TGTGCCATCAAAGGGGGGAGAACCTACGAGCAGTACTTC.

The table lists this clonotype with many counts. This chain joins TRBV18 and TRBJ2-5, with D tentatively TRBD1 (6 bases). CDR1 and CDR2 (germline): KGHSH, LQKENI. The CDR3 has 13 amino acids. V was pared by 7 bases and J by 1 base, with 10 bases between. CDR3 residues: CASLRTAQETQYF. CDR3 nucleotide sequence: TGTGCCAGCTTGAGGACAGCCCAAGAGACCCAGTACTTC.

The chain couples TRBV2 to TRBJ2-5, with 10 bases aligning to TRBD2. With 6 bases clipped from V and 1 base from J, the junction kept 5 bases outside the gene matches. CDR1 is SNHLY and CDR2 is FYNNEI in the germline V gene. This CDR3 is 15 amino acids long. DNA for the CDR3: TGTGCCAGCAGATGGGGGACTAGCGTCCAAGAGACCCAGTACTTC. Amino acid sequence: CASRWGTSVQETQYF.

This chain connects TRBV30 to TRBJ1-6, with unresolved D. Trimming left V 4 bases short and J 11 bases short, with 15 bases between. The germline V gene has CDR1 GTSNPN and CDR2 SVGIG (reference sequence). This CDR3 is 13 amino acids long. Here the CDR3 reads CAWTPSRDPPLHF. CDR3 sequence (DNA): TGTGCCTGGACACCCTCACGAGACCCACCCCTCCACTTT.

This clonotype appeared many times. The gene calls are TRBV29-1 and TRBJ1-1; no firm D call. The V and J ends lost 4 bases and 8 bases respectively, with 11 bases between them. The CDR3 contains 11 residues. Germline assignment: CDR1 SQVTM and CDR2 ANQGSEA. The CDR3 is CSVAGGSEAFF. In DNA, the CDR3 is TGCAGCGTTGCTGGCGGGTCAGAAGCTTTCTTT.

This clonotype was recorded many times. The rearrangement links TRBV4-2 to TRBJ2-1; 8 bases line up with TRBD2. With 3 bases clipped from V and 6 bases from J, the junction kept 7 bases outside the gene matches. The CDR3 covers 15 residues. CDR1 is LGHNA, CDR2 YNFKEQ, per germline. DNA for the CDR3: TGTGCCAGCAGCCATGAGCGGGGGAGAAGCAATGAGCAGTTCTTC. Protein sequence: CASSHERGRSNEQFF.

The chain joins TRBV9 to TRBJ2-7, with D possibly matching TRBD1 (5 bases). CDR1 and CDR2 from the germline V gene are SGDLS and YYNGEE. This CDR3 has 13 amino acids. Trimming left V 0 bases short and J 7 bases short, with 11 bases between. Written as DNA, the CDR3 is TGTGCCAGCAGCGTAGGGTCAGGGTGGGAGCAGTACTTC. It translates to CASSVGSGWEQYF.

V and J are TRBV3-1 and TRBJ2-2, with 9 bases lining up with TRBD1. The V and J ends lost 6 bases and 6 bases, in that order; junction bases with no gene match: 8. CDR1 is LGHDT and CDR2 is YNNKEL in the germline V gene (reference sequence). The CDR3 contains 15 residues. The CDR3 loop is CASRPDRGGSGELFF. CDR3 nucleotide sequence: TGTGCCAGCAGACCGGACAGGGGAGGATCCGGGGAGCTGTTTTTT. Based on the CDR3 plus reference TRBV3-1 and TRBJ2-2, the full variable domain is DTAVSQTPKYLVTQMGNDKSIKCEQNLGHDTMYWYKQDSKKFLKIMFSYNNKELIINETVPNRFSPKSPDKAHLNLHINSLELGDSAVYFCASRPDRGGSGELFFGEGSRLTVL.

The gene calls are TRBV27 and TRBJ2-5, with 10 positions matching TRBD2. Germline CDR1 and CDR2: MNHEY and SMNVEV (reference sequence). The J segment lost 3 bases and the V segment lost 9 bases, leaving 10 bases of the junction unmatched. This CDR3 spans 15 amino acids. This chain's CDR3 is CASITSGTWEETQYF. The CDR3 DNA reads TGTGCCAGTATTACTAGCGGGACATGGGAAGAGACCCAGTACTTC.